This T cell receptor beta chain was captured by sequencing in a study of cytotoxic CD8 clonotypes in ibrutinib-treated CLL. This table comes from immunoSEQ multiplex PCR, and its TCRdb copy is limited to in-frame clones, with some not included. The table shows around 310,000 clones, with around four fifths occurring only once. CDR1 and CDR2 from the germline V gene are LGHNA and YSLEER. The CDR3 loop spans 17 amino acids. V was pared by 0 bases and J by 7 bases, with 7 bases of the junction left unmatched. This TCR was recovered from a human donor with chronic lymphocytic leukemia. Sequencing was performed on PBMCs, taken before ibrutinib treatment. The V call is TRBV4-3, the J call TRBJ2-2, with 11 nucleotides matching TRBD2. CDR3 amino acids: CASSQELAGVGDGELFF. In DNA form, the CDR3 reads TGCGCCAGCAGCCAAGAACTAGCGGGAGTCGGGGACGGGGAGCTGTTTTTT.